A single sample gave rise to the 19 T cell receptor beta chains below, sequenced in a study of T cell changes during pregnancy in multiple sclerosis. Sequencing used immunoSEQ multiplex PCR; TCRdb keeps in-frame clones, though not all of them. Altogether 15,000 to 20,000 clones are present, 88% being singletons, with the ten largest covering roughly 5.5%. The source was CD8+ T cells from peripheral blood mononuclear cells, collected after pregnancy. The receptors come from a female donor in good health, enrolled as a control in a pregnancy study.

In nucleotides, the CDR3 is TGCGCCAGCAGGTCGACAGGGGGAGAGCAGTACTTC. Translating it yields CASRSTGGEQYF. The rearrangement joins TRBV5-1 to TRBJ2-7; the match to TRBD1 covers 9 bases. Looked up from germline, CDR1 is SGHRS and CDR2 is YFSETQ. The CDR3 runs 12 residues. After removal of 5 bases from V and 7 bases from J, the junction contained 4 bases not matched to a gene.

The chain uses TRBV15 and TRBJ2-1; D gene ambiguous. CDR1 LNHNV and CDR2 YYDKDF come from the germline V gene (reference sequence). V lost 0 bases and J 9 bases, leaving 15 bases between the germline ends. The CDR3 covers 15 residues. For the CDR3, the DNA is TGTGCCACCAGCAGAGATCTAGGCGCCTACGTTGAGCAGTTCTTC. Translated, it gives CATSRDLGAYVEQFF.

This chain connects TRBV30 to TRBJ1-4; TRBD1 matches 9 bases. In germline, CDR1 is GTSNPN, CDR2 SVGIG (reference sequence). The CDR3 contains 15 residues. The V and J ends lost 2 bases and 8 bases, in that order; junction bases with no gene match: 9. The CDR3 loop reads CAWSNRDRDGEKLFF. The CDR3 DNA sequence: TGTGCCTGGAGTAATAGGGACAGGGATGGGGAAAAACTGTTTTTT. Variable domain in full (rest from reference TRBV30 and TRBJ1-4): SQTIHQWPATLVQPVGSPLSLECTVEGTSNPNLYWYRQAAGRGLQLLFYSVGIGQISSEVPQNLSASRPQDRQFILSSKKLLLSDSGFYLCAWSNRDRDGEKLFFGSGTQLSVL.

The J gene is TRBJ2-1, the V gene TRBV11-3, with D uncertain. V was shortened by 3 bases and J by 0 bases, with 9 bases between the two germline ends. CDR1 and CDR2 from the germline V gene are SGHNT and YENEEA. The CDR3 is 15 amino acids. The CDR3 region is CASSFGRSSYNEQFF. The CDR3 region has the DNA TGTGCCAGCAGCTTCGGTAGGAGCTCCTACAATGAGCAGTTCTTC.

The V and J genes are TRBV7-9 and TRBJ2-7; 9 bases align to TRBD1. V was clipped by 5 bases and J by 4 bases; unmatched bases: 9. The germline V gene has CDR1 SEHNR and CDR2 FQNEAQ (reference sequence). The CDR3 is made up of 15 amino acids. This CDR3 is CASSTNRDRAYEQYF. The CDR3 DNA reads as TGTGCCAGCAGCACGAACCGGGACAGGGCATACGAGCAGTACTTC.

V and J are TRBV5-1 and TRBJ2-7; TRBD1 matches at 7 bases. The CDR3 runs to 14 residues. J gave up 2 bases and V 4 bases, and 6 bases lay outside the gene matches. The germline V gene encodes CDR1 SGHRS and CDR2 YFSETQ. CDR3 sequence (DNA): TGCGCCAGCAGCATACTAGGGGGCACCTACGAGCAGTACTTC. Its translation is CASSILGGTYEQYF.

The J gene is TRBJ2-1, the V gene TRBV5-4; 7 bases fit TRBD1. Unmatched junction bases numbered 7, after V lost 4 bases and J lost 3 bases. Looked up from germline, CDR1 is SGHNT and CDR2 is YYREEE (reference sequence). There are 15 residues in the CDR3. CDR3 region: CASSPQGELYNEQFF. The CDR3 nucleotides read TGTGCCAGCAGCCCGCAGGGGGAACTCTACAATGAGCAGTTCTTC.

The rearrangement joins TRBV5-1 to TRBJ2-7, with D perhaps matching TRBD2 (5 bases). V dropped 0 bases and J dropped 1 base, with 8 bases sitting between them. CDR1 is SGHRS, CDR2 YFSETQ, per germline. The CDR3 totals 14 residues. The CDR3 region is CASSLAPGSYEQYF. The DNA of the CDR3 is TGCGCCAGCAGCTTGGCCCCGGGATCCTACGAGCAGTACTTC.

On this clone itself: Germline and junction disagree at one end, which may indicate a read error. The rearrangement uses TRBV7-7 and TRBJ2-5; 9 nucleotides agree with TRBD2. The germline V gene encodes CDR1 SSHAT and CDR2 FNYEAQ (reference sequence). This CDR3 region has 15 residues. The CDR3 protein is CASSLGAGGRETQYF. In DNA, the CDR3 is TGTGCTAGCAGCTTAGGAGCGGGGGGTCGGGAGACCCAGTACTTC.

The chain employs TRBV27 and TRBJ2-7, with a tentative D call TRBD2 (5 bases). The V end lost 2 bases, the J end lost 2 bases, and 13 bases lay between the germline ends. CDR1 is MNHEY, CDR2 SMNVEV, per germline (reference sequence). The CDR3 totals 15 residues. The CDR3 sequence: CASSLGSGTAYEQYF. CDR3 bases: TGTGCCAGCAGTTTAGGAAGCGGTACGGCCTACGAGCAGTACTTC.

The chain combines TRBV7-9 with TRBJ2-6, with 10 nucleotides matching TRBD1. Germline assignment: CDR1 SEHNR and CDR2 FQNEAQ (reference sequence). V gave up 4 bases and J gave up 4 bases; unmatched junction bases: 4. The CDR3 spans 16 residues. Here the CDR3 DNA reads TGTGCCAGCAGCTCGGACAGGGGGTCCGGGGCCAACGTCCTGACTTTC. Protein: CASSSDRGSGANVLTF.

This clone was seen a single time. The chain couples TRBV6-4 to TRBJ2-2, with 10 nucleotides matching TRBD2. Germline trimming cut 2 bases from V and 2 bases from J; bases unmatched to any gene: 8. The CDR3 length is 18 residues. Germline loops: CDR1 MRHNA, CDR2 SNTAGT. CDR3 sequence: CASSDGGLAGDNTGELFF. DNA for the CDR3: TGTGCCAGCAGTGACGGGGGGCTAGCGGGGGACAACACCGGGGAGCTGTTTTTT.

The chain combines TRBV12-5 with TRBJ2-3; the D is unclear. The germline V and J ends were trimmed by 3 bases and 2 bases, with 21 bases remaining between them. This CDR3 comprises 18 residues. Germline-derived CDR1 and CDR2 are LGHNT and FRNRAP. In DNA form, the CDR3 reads TGTGCTAGTGGTTTACCCCGAGGTACCGGATTATTCACAGATACGCAGTATTTT. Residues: CASGLPRGTGLFTDTQYF.

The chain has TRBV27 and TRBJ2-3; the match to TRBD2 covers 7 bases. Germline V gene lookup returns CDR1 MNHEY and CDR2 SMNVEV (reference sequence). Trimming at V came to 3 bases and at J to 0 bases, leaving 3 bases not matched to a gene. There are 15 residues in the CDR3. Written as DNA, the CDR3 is TGTGCCAGCAGTTTCCTAGCGGCGAGCACAGATACGCAGTATTTT. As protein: CASSFLAASTDTQYF.

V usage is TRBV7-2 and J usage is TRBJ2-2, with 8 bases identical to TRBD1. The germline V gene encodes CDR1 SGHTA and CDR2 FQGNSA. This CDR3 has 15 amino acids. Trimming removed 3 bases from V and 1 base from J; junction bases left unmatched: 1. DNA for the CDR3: TGTGCCAGCAGCTTCGGGACAGGGAACACCGGGGAGCTGTTTTTT. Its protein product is CASSFGTGNTGELFF.

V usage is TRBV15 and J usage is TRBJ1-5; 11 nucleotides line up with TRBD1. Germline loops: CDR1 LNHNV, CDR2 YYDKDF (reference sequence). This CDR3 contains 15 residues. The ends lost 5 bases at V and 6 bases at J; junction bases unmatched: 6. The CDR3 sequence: CATSEGQGGGQPQHF. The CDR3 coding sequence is TGTGCCACCAGCGAGGGACAGGGGGGGGGTCAGCCCCAGCATTTT.

CDR3 bases: TGTGCCATCGGAGGGGGGGGAAACGCGAACACCGGGGAGCTGTTTTTT. Translated: CAIGGGGNANTGELFF. The chain couples TRBV10-3 to TRBJ2-2; maybe TRBD2 (7 bases). From germline, CDR1 is ENHRY and CDR2 SYGVKD. V was pared by 8 bases and J by 0 bases, with 16 bases between. This CDR3 contains 16 residues.

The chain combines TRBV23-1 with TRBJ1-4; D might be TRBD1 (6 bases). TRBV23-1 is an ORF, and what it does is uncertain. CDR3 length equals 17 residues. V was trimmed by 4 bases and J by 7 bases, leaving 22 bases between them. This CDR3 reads CASSRLGTPGRREKLFF. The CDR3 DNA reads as TGCGCCAGCAGTCGGCTAGGGACACCAGGGCGTCGTGAAAAACTGTTTTTT.

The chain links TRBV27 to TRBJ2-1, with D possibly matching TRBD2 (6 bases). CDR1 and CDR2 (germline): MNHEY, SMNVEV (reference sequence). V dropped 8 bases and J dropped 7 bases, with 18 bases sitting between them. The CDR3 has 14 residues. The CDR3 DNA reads TGTGCCAGCGGACATGGGGGGATAGGGAATGAGCAGTTCTTC. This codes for CASGHGGIGNEQFF.